One sample yielded the 30 T cell receptor beta chains listed below, sequenced in a study of blood T cell repertoires in COVID-19 (TCRdb year 2020). Library generation was performed with the immunoSEQ multiplex PCR assay. TCRdb mirrors the immuneACCESS table, restricted to in-frame sequences. Some clones are absent from its copies; in checked studies, under half trace to an unresolved V gene, and the reason for the others is unknown. The sample yields fewer than 200,000 clones; 80% to 90% were counted once. Around 7.7% of the sample lies in the top ten. Sequenced material: PBMCs or T cells enriched from blood (not recorded which). The receptors originated from a man aged 45 to 65 who had recovered from COVID-19.

CDR3 bases: TGTGCCAGCAGTGAGGGCCATACTAAACAGGTATCAGCTTTCTTT. Protein: CASSEGHTKQVSAFF. The chain combines TRBV2 with TRBJ1-1, with D perhaps TRBD1 (5 bases). The length of the CDR3 is 15 residues. CDR1 SNHLY and CDR2 FYNNEI come from the germline V gene. Between the trimmed V and J ends, which lost 3 bases and 10 bases, there was a span of 21 bases.

The chain recombines TRBV19 with TRBJ2-3; 7 bases are a match to TRBD2. The CDR3 sequence is 16 residues long. The germline V gene has CDR1 LNHDA and CDR2 SQIVND (reference sequence). J gave up 2 bases and V 7 bases, and 12 bases lay outside the gene matches. The CDR3 sequence: CASNTGASGHTDTQYF. The CDR3 DNA is TGTGCCAGTAACACCGGGGCTAGCGGTCACACAGATACGCAGTATTTT. The full variable domain, in which reference TRBV19 and TRBJ2-3 provide the parts outside the CDR3, is DGGITQSPKYLFRKEGQNVTLSCEQNLNHDAMYWYRQDPGQGLRLIYYSQIVNDFQKGDIAEGYSVSREKKESFPLTVTSAQKNPTAFYLCASNTGASGHTDTQYFGPGTRLTVL.

The rearrangement joins TRBV27 to TRBJ1-5; 8 bases align to TRBD1. The germline gives CDR1 MNHEY, CDR2 SMNVEV (reference sequence). The CDR3 has 18 amino acids. Trimming took 6 bases from V and 4 from J; bases not matched to a gene: 17. The CDR3 is CASSSAPRTGLANQPQHF. The CDR3 region has the DNA TGTGCCAGCAGCTCCGCTCCCAGGACAGGGCTAGCTAATCAGCCCCAGCATTTT.

Only a few counts were recorded for this clone. This chain joins TRBV7-9 and TRBJ1-1, with 7 bases matching TRBD1. J lost 1 base, V lost 0 bases, and 5 bases had no gene match. The CDR3 length is 16 residues. Looked up from germline, CDR1 is SEHNR and CDR2 is FQNEAQ (reference sequence). For the CDR3, the DNA is TGTGCCAGCAGCTTAGCCGCAGGGGGAGGGAACACTGAAGCTTTCTTT. It encodes CASSLAAGGGNTEAFF.

This clone was recorded only once. V gene TRBV6-5 combines with J gene TRBJ1-3; the D gene is possibly TRBD1 (5 bases). The V gene lost 6 bases and the J gene lost 0 bases, with 12 bases spanning the gap. CDR3 length: 15 residues. Germline V lookup: CDR1 MNHEY, CDR2 SVGAGI. CDR3 nucleotides: TGTGCCAGCAGCCAAGACAGAAGCTCTGGAAACACCATATATTTT. Encoded protein: CASSQDRSSGNTIYF.

This clone was recorded once. The chain combines TRBV11-3 with TRBJ1-5, with D unresolved. There are 16 residues in the CDR3. Trimming took 4 bases from V and 0 from J, leaving 13 bases between them. CDR1 and CDR2 from the germline V gene are SGHNT and YENEEA. CDR3 protein: CASSSKDGDSNQPQHF. In DNA, the CDR3 is TGTGCCAGCAGCTCTAAAGACGGAGATAGCAATCAGCCCCAGCATTTT.

This chain uses TRBV5-1 with TRBJ2-7; D remains unclear. Per germline, CDR1 SGHRS and CDR2 YFSETQ. The CDR3 covers 13 residues. Trimming cost V 0 bases and J 3 bases, with 7 bases left between them. The CDR3 coding sequence is TGCGCCAGCAGCTTGGTCCAGAACTACGAGCAGTACTTC. As protein: CASSLVQNYEQYF. Complete variable domain (other parts from reference TRBV5-1 and TRBJ2-7): KAGVTQTPRYLIKTRGQQVTLSCSPISGHRSVSWYQQTPGQGLQFLFEYFSETQRNKGNFPGRFSGRQFSNSRSEMNVSTLELGDSALYLCASSLVQNYEQYFGPGTRLTVT.

The V and J genes are TRBV18 and TRBJ1-5; D is perhaps TRBD1 (5 bases). Trimming pared 3 bases from V and 9 bases from J, leaving 12 bases between. The CDR3 length is 13 residues. The V gene's germline CDR1 is KGHSH and CDR2 LQKENI. DNA for the CDR3: TGTGCCAGCTCACCGGGGGGAAACCGGCCCCAGCATTTT. This codes for CASSPGGNRPQHF.

The chain links TRBV4-2 to TRBJ1-2, with D tentatively TRBD1 (6 bases). Germline CDR1 and CDR2: LGHNA and YNFKEQ. The CDR3 spans 15 residues. The V gene lost 1 base and the J gene lost 4 bases, with 13 bases spanning the gap. In DNA form, the CDR3 reads TGTGCCAGCAGCCAAGGTCTGAGGGGGATCTATGGCTACACCTTC. Amino acids: CASSQGLRGIYGYTF.

This clone was recorded only once. This chain joins TRBV7-9 and TRBJ2-7; 11 bases fit TRBD2. This CDR3 has 16 amino acids. V gave up 2 bases and J gave up 3 bases; unmatched junction bases: 6. Germline CDR1 SEHNR, CDR2 FQNEAQ (reference sequence). CDR3 loop: CASSLLAGTSGYEQYF. The CDR3 nucleotides read TGTGCCAGCAGCTTACTCGCCGGGACTAGCGGCTACGAGCAGTACTTC.

V and J are TRBV5-1 and TRBJ2-1, with 7 bases fitting TRBD1. V lost 4 bases to trimming and J lost 7 bases; unmatched junction nucleotides: 11. The germline V gene has CDR1 SGHRS and CDR2 YFSETQ. The CDR3 is 15 residues long. The CDR3, as DNA: TGCGCCAGCAGCCCGGGGACAGCATTTGGGAATGAGCAGTTCTTC. This translates into CASSPGTAFGNEQFF.

The chain uses TRBV5-1 and TRBJ2-2, with D tentatively TRBD2 (5 bases). There are 14 residues in the CDR3. V shed 4 bases and J shed 0 bases, with 7 bases lying between them. CDR1 is SGHRS, CDR2 YFSETQ, per germline. CDR3 sequence (DNA): TGCGCCAGCAGCGCTAGCTCGAACACCGGGGAGCTGTTTTTT. Its protein is CASSASSNTGELFF.

The chain recombines TRBV7-9 with TRBJ1-6; D remains ambiguous. The CDR3 spans 13 residues. CDR1 and CDR2 from the germline V gene are SEHNR and FQNEAQ (reference sequence). Trimming took off 1 base at V and 10 bases at J, with 8 bases between the two ends. The CDR3 is CASSLERGSPLHF. CDR3 bases: TGTGCCAGCAGCTTAGAACGAGGATCACCCCTCCACTTT.

This clone was seen ten or more times. The chain joins TRBV7-9 to TRBJ2-3; 12 nucleotides align to TRBD2. This CDR3 has 17 amino acids. Germline CDR1 reads SEHNR; CDR2 reads FQNEAQ (reference sequence). Trimming cost V 1 base and J 1 base; bases outside gene matches: 3. The DNA of the CDR3 is TGTGCCAGCAGCTTAGTGGCTAGCGGGGGGGGCACAGATACGCAGTATTTT. This encodes CASSLVASGGGTDTQYF. The whole variable domain, filled in from reference TRBV7-9 and TRBJ2-3, reads DTGVSQNPRHKITKRGQNVTFRCDPISEHNRLYWYRQTLGQGPEFLTYFQNEAQLEKSRLLSDRFSAERPKGSFSTLEIQRTEQGDSAMYLCASSLVASGGGTDTQYFGPGTRLTVL.

The chain has TRBV2 and TRBJ1-4, with TRBD1 matching over 7 bases. Unmatched junction bases numbered 10, after V lost 10 bases and J lost 2 bases. The CDR3 has 15 amino acids. The germline gives CDR1 SNHLY, CDR2 FYNNEI. The CDR3 nucleotides are TGTGCCACCAAAAGACAGGGTACCACTAATGAAAAACTGTTTTTT. Translated, it gives CATKRQGTTNEKLFF.

This clone was picked up a small number of times. The chain couples TRBV4-1 to TRBJ2-2; D ambiguous. The CDR3 has 15 residues. Germline V lookup: CDR1 MGHRA, CDR2 YSYEKL. V lost 0 bases and J lost 5, with 10 bases in between. The CDR3 is CASSQDRVGTGELFF. The CDR3, as DNA: TGCGCCAGCAGCCAAGATCGAGTCGGGACCGGGGAGCTGTTTTTT.

V is TRBV28 and J is TRBJ2-3, with no clear D. The V end lost 10 bases, the J end lost 3 bases, and 11 bases lay between the germline ends. The CDR3 consists of 12 residues. Germline V gives CDR1 MDHEN, CDR2 SYDVKM. CDR3 loop: CATEMTTDTQYF. For the CDR3, the DNA is TGTGCCACCGAAATGACTACAGATACGCAGTATTTT.

The chain joins TRBV27 to TRBJ1-4, with D hard to call. The CDR3 has 13 amino acids. Trimming took off 3 bases at V and 8 bases at J, with 10 bases between the two ends. Germline V gene lookup returns CDR1 MNHEY and CDR2 SMNVEV (reference sequence). The CDR3 region has the DNA TGTGCCAGCAGTTTTACTTCGGGAGAAAAACTGTTTTTT. Translated, it gives CASSFTSGEKLFF.

This clone occurred once. The V and J genes are TRBV21-1 and TRBJ1-4. TRBV21-1 is listed as a pseudogene. The CDR3 extends over 12 amino acids. CDR3 DNA sequence: TGTGCCAGCGCGGAGGTTAATGAAAAACTGTTTTTT. It codes for CASAEVNEKLFF.

The chain employs TRBV4-1 and TRBJ1-5; a weak D match, TRBD1 (5 bases). Germline loops: CDR1 MGHRA, CDR2 YSYEKL. V lost 0 bases, J lost 6 bases, and 12 bases lay in between. CDR3 length equals 15 residues. The CDR3 region is CASSQDRGRRQPQHF. CDR3 DNA: TGCGCCAGCAGCCAAGATCGGGGGAGACGTCAGCCCCAGCATTTT.

This sequence joins TRBV5-1 and TRBJ2-2; TRBD1 agrees at 7 bases. Trimming removed 1 base from V and 3 bases from J; junction bases left unmatched: 3. In germline, CDR1 is SGHRS, CDR2 YFSETQ. The CDR3 runs to 15 residues. CDR3 DNA: TGCGCCAGCAGCTTGCGACAGGGCGACACCGGGGAGCTGTTTTTT. It specifies CASSLRQGDTGELFF.

The rearrangement joins TRBV19 to TRBJ1-1; D not certain. The CDR3 runs to 13 residues. CDR1 and CDR2 from the germline V gene are LNHDA and SQIVND (reference sequence). Trimming took 4 bases from V and 1 from J, leaving 7 bases between them. CDR3 amino acids: CASSTTENTEAFF. The CDR3 coding sequence is TGTGCCAGTAGTACAACAGAGAACACTGAAGCTTTCTTT.

The genes are TRBV7-2 and TRBJ1-2; D gene unclear. Trimming took 1 base from V and 7 from J, leaving 10 bases between them. The CDR3 runs 13 residues. CDR1 is SGHTA, CDR2 FQGNSA, per germline. The CDR3 region is CASSLGPEAGYTF. CDR3 in DNA: TGTGCCAGCAGCTTAGGACCTGAGGCTGGCTACACCTTC.

The gene calls are TRBV21-1 and TRBJ2-1; TRBD1 is taken as the D call from the table, unchecked against the DNA. TRBV21-1 is a recognized pseudogene. The CDR3 is 16 amino acids. The CDR3 DNA sequence: TGTGCCAGCAGGGTTTGGACAGGTATTTTTTTCAATGAGCAGTTCTTC. Amino acids: CASRVWTGIFFNEQFF.

The rearrangement uses TRBV11-2 and TRBJ1-3, with D unresolved. There are 16 residues in the CDR3. V was pared by 4 bases and J by 4 bases, with 17 bases between. Germline-derived CDR1 and CDR2 are SGHAT and FQNNGV. The CDR3 nucleotides read TGTGCCAGCAGCTCCAACCTCGGAGGTCAAGGAAACACCATATATTTT. This sequence encodes CASSSNLGGQGNTIYF.

This chain links TRBV7-3 with TRBJ2-7; 10 bases are a match to TRBD2. The CDR3 has 15 residues. After removal of 5 bases from V and 0 bases from J, the junction contained 4 bases not matched to a gene. From germline, CDR1 is SGHTA and CDR2 FQGTGA. DNA of the CDR3: TGTGCCAGCAGCCAACTAGCGGGGAACTCCTACGAGCAGTACTTC. Translation: CASSQLAGNSYEQYF.

The chain uses TRBV12-3 or TRBV12-4 and TRBJ1-1; D is ambiguous. CDR3 size: 13 residues. The V and J ends lost 2 bases and 4 bases respectively, with 8 bases between them. The CDR3 loop reads CASSLTHSTEAFF. The CDR3 region has the DNA TGTGCCAGCAGTTTAACACATTCCACTGAAGCTTTCTTT.

The chain carries TRBV6-2 or TRBV6-3 and TRBJ2-1; 9 positions agree with TRBD2. The CDR3 totals 14 residues. CDR1 and CDR2 from the germline V gene are MNHEY and SVGEGT. The V gene end was trimmed by 6 bases and the J gene end by 4 bases; junction bases not matched to a gene: 4. CDR3 in amino acids: CASSRTSEYNEQFF. The CDR3 coding sequence is TGTGCCAGCAGCAGGACTAGCGAGTACAATGAGCAGTTCTTC.

The CDR3 here is CASSSSEQYF. In DNA form, the CDR3 reads TGTGCCAGCTCCTCGTCCGAGCAGTACTTC. The chain has TRBV6-5 and TRBJ2-7; D unresolved. Between the trimmed V and J ends, which lost 8 bases and 6 bases, there was a span of 8 bases. Germline V gives CDR1 MNHEY, CDR2 SVGAGI. The CDR3 sequence is 10 residues long.

The chain combines TRBV11-2 with TRBJ2-3; D not certain. Germline V CDR1 and CDR2: SGHAT, FQNNGV. V shed 0 bases and J shed 2 bases, with 15 bases lying between them. The CDR3 runs 17 residues. CDR3 coding DNA: TGTGCCAGCAGCTTAGATTTCCTCCCAGGATACACAGATACGCAGTATTTT. This codes for CASSLDFLPGYTDTQYF.